This T cell receptor (beta chain) comes out of a study of CD8 T cells in ankylosing spondylitis. The CDR3 is 14 amino acids. After removal of 5 bases from V and 0 bases from J, the junction contained 4 bases not matched to a gene. The germline V gene encodes CDR1 SGHTA and CDR2 FQGNSA. MiXCR, run by TCRdb on the 5' RACE reads, gives a single entry per CDR3 protein. This sample has around 120,000 distinct CDR3 sequences; around 9.3% occur once, and the top ten carry 2.5% to 4%. Sequencing was done on a sample of blood, either unsorted or a sorted T cell fraction (not recorded which). The chain combines TRBV7-2 with TRBJ2-7; the match to TRBD2 covers 7 bases. The clonotype originates from a male donor with ankylosing spondylitis or in good health (not recorded which). This CDR3 is CASSRSGNSYEQYF. CDR3 sequence (DNA): TGTGCCAGCAGCCGCAGCGGGAACTCCTACGAGCAGTACTTC.